The 13 T cell receptor beta chains given below trace back to one sample, sequenced in a study of regulatory T cells in long-lasting Graves disease. Both iRepertoire HTBI primers and Arm-PCR of CDR3 regions were used to build the TCR beta libraries. TCRdb reprocessed the multiplex PCR reads with MiXCR, giving one entry per CDR3 protein. Among about 430,000 distinct CDR3 sequences, roughly 23% were seen once, and the ten largest hold 13% to 15%. The time point denotes: persistent/refractory GD, antithyroid drugs over 5 years with positive TRAb. RNA from PBMCs was the source of the TCR library. The specimen comprised peripheral blood mononuclear cells (PBMCs), sampled when the disease was refractory, from a patient treated with antithyroid drugs. Receptors originate from a female donor with Graves disease.

This clonotype occurred a few times. This rearrangement joins TRBV9 to TRBJ1-6; weak D call: TRBD1 (5 bases). The CDR3 has 15 amino acids. The ends were cut back, 1 base at V and 6 bases at J, with 11 bases in the middle. Germline V gene lookup returns CDR1 SGDLS and CDR2 YYNGEE. The CDR3 loop is CASSVQGTGNSPLHF. CDR3 nucleotides: TGTGCCAGCAGCGTACAGGGCACGGGTAATTCACCCCTCCACTTT. The variable domain in full, with the rest retrieved from reference TRBV9 and TRBJ1-6, is DSGVTQTPKHLITATGQRVTLRCSPRSGDLSVYWYQQSLDQGLQFLIQYYNGEERAKGNILERFSAQQFPDLHSELNLSSLELGDSALYFCASSVQGTGNSPLHFGNGTRLTVT.

This clonotype was counted ten times or more. This chain links TRBV7-2 with TRBJ1-6; 8 bases are shared with TRBD1. This CDR3 comprises 14 residues. J was trimmed by 9 bases and V by 4 bases; bases with no gene match: 5. The germline gives CDR1 SGHTA, CDR2 FQGNSA. CDR3 nucleotide sequence: TGTGCCAGCAGCTGGACAGGGAGCTCTTCACCCCTCCACTTT. Amino acid sequence: CASSWTGSSSPLHF.

The V gene is TRBV20-1, the J gene TRBJ2-7; TRBD1 might be the D (6 bases). The CDR3 loop spans 13 amino acids. The germline V and J ends were trimmed by 2 bases and 0 bases, with 8 bases remaining between them. Per germline, CDR1 DFQATT and CDR2 SNEGSKA (reference sequence). The CDR3 region is CSARRDTSYEQYF. CDR3 coding DNA: TGCAGTGCTAGAAGGGACACCTCCTACGAGCAGTACTTC.

The chain recombines TRBV30 with TRBJ1-1; D is possibly TRBD1 (5 bases). CDR1 GTSNPN and CDR2 SVGIG come from the germline V gene (reference sequence). The CDR3 runs to 13 residues. V lost 0 bases to trimming and J lost 3 bases, with 8 bases between them. In nucleotides, the CDR3 is TGTGCCTGGAGTGTCGGCAGGGACACTGAAGCTTTCTTT. This translates into CAWSVGRDTEAFF.

This clonotype came up a few times. The rearrangement joins TRBV15 to TRBJ1-1; TRBD1 might be the D (5 bases). In germline, CDR1 is LNHNV, CDR2 YYDKDF (reference sequence). The ends were cut back, 5 bases at V and 1 base at J, with 11 bases in the middle. The CDR3 spans 14 residues. The CDR3 sequence is CATSARDQNTEAFF. The CDR3 bases are TGTGCCACCAGCGCGCGGGACCAGAACACTGAAGCTTTCTTT.

CDR3 sequence reads: CASSLQGDGYEQYF. CDR3 bases: TGCGCCAGCAGCTTACAGGGCGATGGCTACGAGCAGTACTTC. The J gene is TRBJ2-7, the V gene TRBV5-1, with D maybe TRBD1 (6 bases). Germline V gene data show CDR1 as SGHRS and CDR2 as YFSETQ. Trimming cost V 2 bases and J 3 bases, with 12 bases left between them. The CDR3 is made up of 14 amino acids.

This clonotype was found many times. This chain joins TRBV7-3 and TRBJ2-7, with D possibly being TRBD1 or TRBD2 (6 bases each). CDR3 length: 14 residues. Germline V CDR1 and CDR2: SGHTA, FQGTGA. V lost 2 bases and J lost 4, with 12 bases in between. In DNA, the CDR3 is TGTGCCAGCAGCTTAGAGGGGGGCGAATACGAGCAGTACTTC. It is translated as CASSLEGGEYEQYF.

This clonotype was recorded a few times. The rearrangement uses TRBV29-1 and TRBJ1-2; no clear D gene. The CDR3 is 10 amino acids. The germline V gene has CDR1 SQVTM and CDR2 ANQGSEA. The CDR3 region is CKSGHAGYTF. The CDR3, as DNA: TGCAAAAGCGGCCATGCTGGCTACACCTTC.

This clonotype was found a few times. The rearrangement joins TRBV19 to TRBJ2-6; D is unclear. Trimming cost V 6 bases and J 0 bases, with 9 bases left between them. The CDR3 is 15 residues long. CDR1 LNHDA and CDR2 SQIVND come from the germline V gene (reference sequence). The CDR3 region is CASSRTDSGANVLTF. DNA for the CDR3: TGTGCCAGTAGCCGGACGGACTCTGGGGCCAACGTCCTGACTTTC.

This clonotype was detected a few times. J is TRBJ1-2 and V is TRBV19; D perhaps matches TRBD1 (5 bases). V shed 10 bases and J shed 3 bases, with 15 bases lying between them. CDR1 LNHDA and CDR2 SQIVND come from the germline V gene (reference sequence). The CDR3 consists of 13 residues. In DNA form, the CDR3 reads TGTGCCACCTCCCCCGGGACCTACTATGGCTACACCTTC. Amino acids: CATSPGTYYGYTF.

The J gene is TRBJ1-5, the V gene TRBV20-1, with D possibly matching TRBD1 (6 bases). Germline lookup yields CDR1 DFQATT and CDR2 SNEGSKA (reference sequence). This CDR3 spans 14 amino acids. Trimming pared 3 bases from V and 6 bases from J, leaving 15 bases between. CDR3 bases: TGCAGTGCTAGTTTGCAGGGGAGTTTTCAGCCCCAGCATTTT. Encoded protein: CSASLQGSFQPQHF.

The gene calls are TRBV4-1 and TRBJ1-1; D not certain. The germline CDR1 and CDR2 sequences are MGHRA and YSYEKL. Trimming shortened V by 0 bases and J by 8 bases, and 10 bases separated the two germline ends. This CDR3 has 13 residues. CDR3 nucleotides: TGCGCCAGCAGCCAAGATGGGAGGATAGAAGCTTTCTTT. Translated, it gives CASSQDGRIEAFF.

The genes are TRBV15 and TRBJ1-2; D not certain. This CDR3 has 15 amino acids. Per germline, CDR1 LNHNV and CDR2 YYDKDF (reference sequence). V was cut by 0 bases and J by 7 bases, with 15 bases left in between. DNA for the CDR3: TGTGCCACCAGCAGAGAGGTGGATTATGTAAGTGGCTACACCTTC. Its translation: CATSREVDYVSGYTF. Full variable domain (remainder filled in from reference TRBV15 and TRBJ1-2): DAMVIQNPRYQVTQFGKPVTLSCSQTLNHNVMYWYQQKSSQAPKLLFHYYDKDFNNEADTPDNFQSRRPNTSFCFLDIRSPGLGDTAMYLCATSREVDYVSGYTFGSGTRLTVV.